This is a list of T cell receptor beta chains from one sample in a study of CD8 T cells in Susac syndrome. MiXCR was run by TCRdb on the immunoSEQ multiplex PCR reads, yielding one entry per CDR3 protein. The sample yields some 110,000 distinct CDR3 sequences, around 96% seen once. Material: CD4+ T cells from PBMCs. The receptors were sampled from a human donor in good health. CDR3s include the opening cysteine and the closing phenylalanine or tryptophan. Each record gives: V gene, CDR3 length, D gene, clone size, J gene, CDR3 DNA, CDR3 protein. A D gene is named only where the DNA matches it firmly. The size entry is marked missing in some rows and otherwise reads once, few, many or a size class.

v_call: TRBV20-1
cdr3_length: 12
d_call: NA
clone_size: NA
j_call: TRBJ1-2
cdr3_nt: TGCAGTGCTGGGGCCCTAACCTATGGCTACACCTTC
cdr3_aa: CSAGALTYGYTF

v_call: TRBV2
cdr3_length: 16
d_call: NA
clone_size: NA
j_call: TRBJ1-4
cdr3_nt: TGTGCCAGCAGTGCCTATACAGGCGGTTCGGGTGAAAAACTGTTTTTT
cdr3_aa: CASSAYTGGSGEKLFF

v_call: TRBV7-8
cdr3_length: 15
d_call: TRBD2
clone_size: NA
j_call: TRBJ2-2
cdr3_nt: TGTGCCAGCAGCTCTAGCGGGAAGAGGACCGGGGAGCTGTTTTTT
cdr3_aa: CASSSSGKRTGELFF

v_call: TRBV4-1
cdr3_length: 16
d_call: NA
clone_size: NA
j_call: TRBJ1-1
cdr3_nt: TGCGCCAGCAGCCCACCAAGGTCGGGACTACGGGCTGAAGCTTTCTTT
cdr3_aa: CASSPPRSGLRAEAFF

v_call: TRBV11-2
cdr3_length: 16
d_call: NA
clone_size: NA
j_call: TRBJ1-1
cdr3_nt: TGTGCCAGCATCCCATCTGGTCACCCTACTTACACTGAAGCTTTCTTT
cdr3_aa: CASIPSGHPTYTEAFF

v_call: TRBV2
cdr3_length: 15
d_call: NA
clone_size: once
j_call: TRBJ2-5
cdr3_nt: TGTGCCAGCAGTGAAAACCCCGGCGCAGGTGGGACCCAGTACTTC
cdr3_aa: CASSENPGAGGTQYF

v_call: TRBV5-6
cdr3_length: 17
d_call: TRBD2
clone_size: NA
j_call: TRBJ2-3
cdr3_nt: TGTGCCAGCAGCTTGACTAGCGGGAGAGGTCGGACAGATACGCAGTATTTT
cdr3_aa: CASSLTSGRGRTDTQYF

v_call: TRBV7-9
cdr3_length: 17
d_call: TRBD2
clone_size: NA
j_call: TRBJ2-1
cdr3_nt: TGTGCCAGCAGCCCCCGGACTAGCGGGAGGCCGTCCAATGAGCAGTTCTTC
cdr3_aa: CASSPRTSGRPSNEQFF

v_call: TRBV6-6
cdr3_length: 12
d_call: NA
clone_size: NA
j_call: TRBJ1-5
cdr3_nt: TGTGCCAGCAGTTATCCTGGGCAGCCCCAGCATTTT
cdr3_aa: CASSYPGQPQHF

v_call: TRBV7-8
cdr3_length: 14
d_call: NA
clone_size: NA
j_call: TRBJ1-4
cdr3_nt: TGTGCCAGCAGCCGTGGACAAGGGCAGGGAAAACTGTTTTTT
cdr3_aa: CASSRGQGQGKLFF

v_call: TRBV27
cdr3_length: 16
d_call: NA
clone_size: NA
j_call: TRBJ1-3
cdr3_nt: TGTGCCAGCAGTCCCTTTTTGCGGGGGTCCGGAAACACCATATATTTT
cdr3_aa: CASSPFLRGSGNTIYF

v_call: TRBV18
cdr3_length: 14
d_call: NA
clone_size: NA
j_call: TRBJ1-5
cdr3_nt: TGTGCCAGCTCAGGGGATTCAGTCAATCAGCCCCAGCATTTT
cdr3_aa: CASSGDSVNQPQHF

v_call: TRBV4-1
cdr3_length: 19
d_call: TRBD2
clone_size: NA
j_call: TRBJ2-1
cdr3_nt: TGCGCCAGCAGCCAAGATCCTTCGCGGGGACTAATCTCCTACGATGAGCAGTTCTTC
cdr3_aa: CASSQDPSRGLISYDEQFF

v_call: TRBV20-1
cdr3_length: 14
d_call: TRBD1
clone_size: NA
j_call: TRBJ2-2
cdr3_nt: TGCAGTGCTATCAGGACAGGGGCCACCGGGGAGCTGTTTTTT
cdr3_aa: CSAIRTGATGELFF

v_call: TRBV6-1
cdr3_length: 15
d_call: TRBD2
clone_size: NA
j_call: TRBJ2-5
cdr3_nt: TGTGCCAGCAATGGACTAGCGGGAGGAGAAGAGACCCAGTACTTC
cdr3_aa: CASNGLAGGEETQYF

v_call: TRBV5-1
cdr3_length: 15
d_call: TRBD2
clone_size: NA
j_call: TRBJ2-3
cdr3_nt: TGCGCCAGCAGCGAGACTAGCGGACCTTCAGATACGCAGTATTTT
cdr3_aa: CASSETSGPSDTQYF

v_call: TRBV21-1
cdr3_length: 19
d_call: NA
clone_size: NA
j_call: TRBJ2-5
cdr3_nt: TGTGCCAGCAGCCTAGCCGGGACTAGCGGGAGGGCCGTCCAAGAGACCCAGTACTTC
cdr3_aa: CASSLAGTSGRAVQETQYF

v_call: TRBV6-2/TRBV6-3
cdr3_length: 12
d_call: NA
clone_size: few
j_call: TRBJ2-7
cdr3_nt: TGTGCCAGCAGTTACTCGAGTTACGAGCAGTACTTC
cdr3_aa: CASSYSSYEQYF

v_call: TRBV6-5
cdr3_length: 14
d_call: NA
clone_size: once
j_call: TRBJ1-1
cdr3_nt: TGTGCCAGCAGTTACTCGGTAGGGAACACTGAAGCTTTCTTT
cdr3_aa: CASSYSVGNTEAFF

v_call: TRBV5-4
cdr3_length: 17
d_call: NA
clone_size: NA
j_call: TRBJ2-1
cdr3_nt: TGTGCCAGCAGCTTGGGTGGCGGTCGAGAGGTCTACAATGAGCAGTTCTTC
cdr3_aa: CASSLGGGREVYNEQFF

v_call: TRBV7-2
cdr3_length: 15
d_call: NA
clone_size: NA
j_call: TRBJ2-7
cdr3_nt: TGTGCCAGCAGCTTAGTCCCGGATGGCGTCTACGAGCAGTACTTC
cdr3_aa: CASSLVPDGVYEQYF

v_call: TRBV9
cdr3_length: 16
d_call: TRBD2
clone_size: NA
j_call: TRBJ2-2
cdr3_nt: TGTGCCAGCAGCGTAACTAGCGGGTTAAACACCGGGGAGCTGTTTTTT
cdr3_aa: CASSVTSGLNTGELFF

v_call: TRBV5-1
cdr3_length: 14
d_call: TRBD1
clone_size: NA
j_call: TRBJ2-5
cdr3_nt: TGCGCCAGCAGCTTGGGGGACAGTCAAGAGACCCAGTACTTC
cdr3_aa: CASSLGDSQETQYF

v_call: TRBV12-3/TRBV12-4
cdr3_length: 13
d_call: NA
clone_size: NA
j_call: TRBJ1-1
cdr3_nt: TGTGCCAGCAGTTTCAGGGGGAACACTGAAGCTTTCTTT
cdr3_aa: CASSFRGNTEAFF

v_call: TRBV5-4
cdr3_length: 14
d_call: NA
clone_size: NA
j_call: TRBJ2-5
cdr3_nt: TGTGCCAGCAGCTCGGACAGCAACCAAGAGACCCAGTACTTC
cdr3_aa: CASSSDSNQETQYF

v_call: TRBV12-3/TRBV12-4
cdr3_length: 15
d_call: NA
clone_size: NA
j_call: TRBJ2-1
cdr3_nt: TGTGCCAGCATTGACTCCATCAGGGCCTACAATGAGCAGTTCTTC
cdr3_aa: CASIDSIRAYNEQFF

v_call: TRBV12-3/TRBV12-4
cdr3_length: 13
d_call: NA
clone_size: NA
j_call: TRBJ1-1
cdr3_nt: TGTGCCAGCAGTTTACAGATAAACACTGAAGCTTTCTTT
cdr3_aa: CASSLQINTEAFF

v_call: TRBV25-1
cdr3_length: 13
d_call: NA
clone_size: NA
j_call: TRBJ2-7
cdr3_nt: TGTGCCAGCACGTTCGACGCGGGTCCTGGGCAGTACTTC
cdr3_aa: CASTFDAGPGQYF

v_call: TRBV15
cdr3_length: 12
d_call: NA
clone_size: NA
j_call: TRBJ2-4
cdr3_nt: TGTGCCACCAGCAGAGCACCGGGCATTCAGTACTTC
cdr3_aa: CATSRAPGIQYF

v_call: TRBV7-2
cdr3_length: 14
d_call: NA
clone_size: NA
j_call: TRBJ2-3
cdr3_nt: TGTGCCAGCAGCCCCTCACTCGCGAGAGATACGCAGTATTTT
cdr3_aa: CASSPSLARDTQYF

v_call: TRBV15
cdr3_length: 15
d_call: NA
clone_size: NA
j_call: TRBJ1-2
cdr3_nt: TGTGCCACCAGCAGAGATGGGAAGGGAATTTATGGCTACACCTTC
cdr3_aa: CATSRDGKGIYGYTF

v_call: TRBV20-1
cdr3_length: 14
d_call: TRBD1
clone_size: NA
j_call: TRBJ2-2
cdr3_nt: TGCAGTGCTAGAGGGGGACAGGGAGCCGGGGAGCTGTTTTTT
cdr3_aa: CSARGGQGAGELFF

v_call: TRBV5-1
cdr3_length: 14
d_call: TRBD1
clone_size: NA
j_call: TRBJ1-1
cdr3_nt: TGCGCCAGCAGCCCAATCGGACAGGGCACTGAAGCTTTCTTT
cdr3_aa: CASSPIGQGTEAFF

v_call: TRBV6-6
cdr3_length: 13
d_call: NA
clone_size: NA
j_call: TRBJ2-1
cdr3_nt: TGTGCCAGCAGGTCGGGCTCCTACAATGAGCAGTTCTTC
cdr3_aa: CASRSGSYNEQFF

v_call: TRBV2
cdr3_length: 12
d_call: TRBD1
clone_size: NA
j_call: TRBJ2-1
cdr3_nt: TGTGCCAGCAGTCTCGCCGGGACAGGGAAGTTCTTC
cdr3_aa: CASSLAGTGKFF

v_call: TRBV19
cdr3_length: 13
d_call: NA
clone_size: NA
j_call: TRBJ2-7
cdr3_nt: TGTGCCAGTAGTATGGACACCACTTACGAGCAGTACTTC
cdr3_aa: CASSMDTTYEQYF

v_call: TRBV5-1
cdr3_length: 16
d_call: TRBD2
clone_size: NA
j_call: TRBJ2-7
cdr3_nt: TGCGCCAGCAGCTTCTCCACCGTTAGCGGGACCTACGAGCAGTACTTC
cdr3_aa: CASSFSTVSGTYEQYF

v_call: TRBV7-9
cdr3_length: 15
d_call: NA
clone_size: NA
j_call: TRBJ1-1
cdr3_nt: TGTGCCAGCAGCTCCCTAGGGACCTCGAACACTGAAGCTTTCTTT
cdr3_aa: CASSSLGTSNTEAFF

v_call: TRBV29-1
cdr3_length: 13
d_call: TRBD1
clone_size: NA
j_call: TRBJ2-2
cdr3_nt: TGCAGCGTAGCAGGGGGCGCCCCCGGGGAGCTGTTTTTT
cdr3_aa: CSVAGGAPGELFF

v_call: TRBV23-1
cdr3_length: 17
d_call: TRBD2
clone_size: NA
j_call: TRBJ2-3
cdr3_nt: TGCGCCAGCAGTCAAACGAGCGGGAGGGCCGCTTTTCTTACGCAGTATTTT
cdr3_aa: CASSQTSGRAAFLTQYF

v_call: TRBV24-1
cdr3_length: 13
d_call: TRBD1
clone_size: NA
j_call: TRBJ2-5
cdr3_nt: TGTGCCACCGGACCAGCAGGGGGAGAGACCCAGTACTTC
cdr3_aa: CATGPAGGETQYF

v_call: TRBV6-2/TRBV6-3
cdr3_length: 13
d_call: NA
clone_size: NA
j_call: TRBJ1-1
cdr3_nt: TGTGCCAGCAGGGGGCTAGCCAACACTGAAGCTTTCTTT
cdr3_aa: CASRGLANTEAFF

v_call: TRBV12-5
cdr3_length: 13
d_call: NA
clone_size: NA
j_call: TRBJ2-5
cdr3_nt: TGTGCTAGTGGTTTGTCGGGGCCCGAGACCCAGTACTTC
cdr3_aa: CASGLSGPETQYF

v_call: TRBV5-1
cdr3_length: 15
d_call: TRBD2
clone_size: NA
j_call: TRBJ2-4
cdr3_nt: TGCGCCAGCAGCTCCCAGCTAGCGGATAAAAACATTCAGTACTTC
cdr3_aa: CASSSQLADKNIQYF

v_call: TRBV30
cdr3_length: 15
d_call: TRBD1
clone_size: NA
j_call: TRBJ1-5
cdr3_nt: TGTGCCTGGAGTCGAGGGGACAGGGGGAGTCAGCCCCAGCATTTT
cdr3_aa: CAWSRGDRGSQPQHF

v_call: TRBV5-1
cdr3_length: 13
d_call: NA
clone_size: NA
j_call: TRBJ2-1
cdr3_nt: TGCGCCAGCAGCCCCAATACAGGGAATGAGCAGTTCTTC
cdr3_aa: CASSPNTGNEQFF

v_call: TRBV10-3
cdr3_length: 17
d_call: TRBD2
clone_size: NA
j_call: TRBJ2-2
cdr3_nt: TGTGCCATCAGGGAGAATCTAGCGGGTCTGAACACCGGGGAGCTGTTTTTT
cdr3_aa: CAIRENLAGLNTGELFF

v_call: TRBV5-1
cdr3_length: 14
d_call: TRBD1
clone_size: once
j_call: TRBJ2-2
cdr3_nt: TGCGCCAGCAGCTTGCAGACAGGGGATCGGGAGCTGTTTTTT
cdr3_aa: CASSLQTGDRELFF

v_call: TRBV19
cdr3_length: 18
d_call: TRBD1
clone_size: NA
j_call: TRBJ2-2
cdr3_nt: TGTGCCAGTAGCTACCGGGGGACAGGCCCCGAGAGAACCGGGGAGCTGTTTTTT
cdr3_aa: CASSYRGTGPERTGELFF

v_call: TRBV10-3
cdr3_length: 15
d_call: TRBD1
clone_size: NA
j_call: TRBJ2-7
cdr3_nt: TGTGCCATCAGTCGACCGGGACAGGGGTCCTACGAGCAGTACTTC
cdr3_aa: CAISRPGQGSYEQYF

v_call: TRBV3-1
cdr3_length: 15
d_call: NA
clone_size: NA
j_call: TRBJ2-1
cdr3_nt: TGTGCCAGCAGAGTAGGGGGGGGCACCTACAATGAGCAGTTCTTC
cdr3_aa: CASRVGGGTYNEQFF

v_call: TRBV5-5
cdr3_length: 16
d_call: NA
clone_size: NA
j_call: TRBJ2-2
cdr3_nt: TGTGCCAGCAGCTTTATCGGGCCCGCGAACACCGGGGAGCTGTTTTTT
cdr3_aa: CASSFIGPANTGELFF